The next 15 T cell receptor beta chains were all read from a single sample in a study of vaccination and CD4 T cells after COVID-19. Sequencing of the DNA from cultured CD4+ T cells was carried out with the Oncomine TCR Beta short-read assay. TCRdb analysed the PCR reads with MiXCR anew, one entry per CDR3 protein. The data hold about 7,000 distinct CDR3 sequences, with less than 40% observed a single time. Sample treatment: approximately 11-day PBMC culture with coronavirus spike peptide pools or control peptides (ViraFEST assay). One should note that the unexposed donor's CD4+ T cells were collected before the COVID-19 pandemic (2011-2018). These receptors are not linked to any known antigen. The sequenced sample consisted of CD4+ T cells from blood, cultured in vitro. The receptors shown here come from a human donor in good health.

The V call is TRBV6-1, the J call TRBJ2-5; TRBD1 agrees at 9 bases. Germline CDR1 and CDR2: MNHNS and SASEGT. This CDR3 is 15 amino acids long. V gave up 6 bases and J gave up 2 bases; unmatched junction bases: 7. This CDR3 is CASSRTGQGQETQYF. The CDR3 DNA follows: TGTGCCAGCAGCCGCACGGGACAGGGACAAGAGACCCAGTACTTC.

The chain joins TRBV19 to TRBJ1-1; weak D call: TRBD1 (6 bases). The CDR3 covers 15 residues. Trimming stripped 7 bases from V and 6 bases from J, with 21 bases between. The germline gives CDR1 LNHDA, CDR2 SQIVND (reference sequence). CDR3 residues: CASTPPGQTSAEAFF. In DNA, the CDR3 is TGTGCCAGTACCCCCCCGGGACAAACAAGCGCTGAAGCTTTCTTT. Based on the CDR3 plus reference TRBV19 and TRBJ1-1, the full variable domain is DGGITQSPKYLFRKEGQNVTLSCEQNLNHDAMYWYRQDPGQGLRLIYYSQIVNDFQKGDIAEGYSVSREKKESFPLTVTSAQKNPTAFYLCASTPPGQTSAEAFFGQGTRLTVV.

The sample holds a few counts of this clonotype. The chain recombines TRBV6-1 with TRBJ2-7, with a tentative D call TRBD1 (5 bases). This CDR3 contains 13 residues. Per the germline V gene, CDR1 is MNHNS and CDR2 is SASEGT. Trimming pared 5 bases from V and 0 bases from J, leaving 8 bases between. The CDR3 DNA follows: TGTGCCAGCAGTAGACAGAGCTCCTACGAGCAGTACTTC. Translating it yields CASSRQSSYEQYF.

This clonotype was seen a handful of times. The chain is built from TRBV27 and TRBJ1-2; 8 nucleotides line up with TRBD1. Germline trimming cut 0 bases from V and 8 bases from J; bases unmatched to any gene: 2. The CDR3 length is 13 residues. Germline V CDR1 and CDR2: MNHEY, SMNVEV (reference sequence). The DNA of the CDR3 is TGTGCCAGCAGTTTATCGGCAGGGGGCGGCTACACCTTC. It yields the protein CASSLSAGGGYTF.

The chain joins TRBV11-2 to TRBJ2-3, with 8 bases matching TRBD2. In germline, CDR1 is SGHAT, CDR2 FQNNGV. Unmatched junction bases numbered 4, after V lost 2 bases and J lost 0 bases. CDR3 size: 16 residues. The CDR3 region is CASSLSVAGSTDTQYF. CDR3 coding DNA: TGTGCCAGCAGCTTAAGTGTAGCGGGAAGCACAGATACGCAGTATTTT.

This clonotype has only a few counts. The chain is built from TRBV6-2 or TRBV6-3 and TRBJ2-3; 12 bases agree with TRBD2. The germline CDR1 and CDR2 sequences are MNHEY and SVGEGT. The CDR3 length is 16 residues. The trim removed 4 bases at V and 5 bases at J, leaving 7 bases unmatched. CDR3 in amino acids: CASSFPSGGVRDTQYF. In DNA form, the CDR3 reads TGTGCCAGCAGTTTCCCTAGCGGGGGGGTGCGAGATACGCAGTATTTT.

The chain couples TRBV7-8 to TRBJ2-7; D gene unclear. The CDR3 runs to 14 residues. Trimming pared 1 base from V and 2 bases from J, leaving 9 bases between. Germline CDR1 and CDR2: SGHVS and FQNEAQ. CDR3 sequence: CASSLGRFTYEQYF. The CDR3 DNA reads TGTGCCAGCAGCTTAGGGCGGTTCACCTACGAGCAGTACTTC. The full variable domain, completed using reference TRBV7-8 and TRBJ2-7, is GAGVSQSPRYKVAKRGQDVALRCDPISGHVSLFWYQQALGQGPEFLTYFQNEAQLDKSGLPSDRFFAERPEGSVSTLKIQRTQQEDSAVYLCASSLGRFTYEQYFGPGTRLTVT.

This clonotype was counted between two and nine times. The rearrangement joins TRBV19 to TRBJ1-2, with D perhaps TRBD1 (5 bases). There are 15 residues in the CDR3. Trimming took off 3 bases at V and 4 bases at J, with 15 bases between the two ends. Germline CDR1 LNHDA, CDR2 SQIVND (reference sequence). CDR3 bases: TGTGCCAGTAGTATCGTCCGGGGACGCCCCTATGGCTACACCTTC. As protein: CASSIVRGRPYGYTF.

The chain employs TRBV20-1 and TRBJ1-4; D is perhaps TRBD1 (5 bases). The CDR3 covers 16 residues. Per germline, CDR1 DFQATT and CDR2 SNEGSKA (reference sequence). Trimming cost V 3 bases and J 2 bases, with 16 bases left between them. CDR3: CSASREGRTTNEKLFF. Written as DNA, the CDR3 is TGCAGTGCTAGCAGGGAAGGCAGGACCACTAATGAAAAACTGTTTTTT.

The chain combines TRBV5-4 with TRBJ2-1; possibly TRBD1 for D (6 bases). Germline V CDR1 and CDR2: SGHNT, YYREEE (reference sequence). Deletions cut 4 bases from V and 0 bases from J, with 14 bases between. This CDR3 is built from 16 residues. CDR3 sequence: CASSRDKASSYNEQFF. The CDR3 DNA sequence: TGTGCCAGCAGCCGGGACAAGGCCAGCTCCTACAATGAGCAGTTCTTC.

The chain uses TRBV2 and TRBJ2-2; D perhaps matches TRBD1 (5 bases). Looked up from germline, CDR1 is SNHLY and CDR2 is FYNNEI. The CDR3 extends over 14 amino acids. V gave up 11 bases and J gave up 2 bases, with 15 bases separating them. CDR3 in DNA: TGTGCCGCAGGTACTACAGGAAACACCGGGGAGCTGTTTTTT. Translating it yields CAAGTTGNTGELFF.

The chain employs TRBV7-9 and TRBJ2-1; 8 bases match TRBD1. The germline gives CDR1 SEHNR, CDR2 FQNEAQ (reference sequence). The CDR3 loop spans 15 amino acids. The trim removed 4 bases at V and 2 bases at J, leaving 4 bases unmatched. Here the CDR3 reads CASSSGQGTYNEQFF. The CDR3 nucleotides read TGTGCCAGCAGCTCCGGACAGGGTACCTACAATGAGCAGTTCTTC. Together with reference TRBV7-9 and TRBJ2-1, the CDR3 gives the full variable domain: DTGVSQNPRHKITKRGQNVTFRCDPISEHNRLYWYRQTLGQGPEFLTYFQNEAQLEKSRLLSDRFSAERPKGSFSTLEIQRTEQGDSAMYLCASSSGQGTYNEQFFGPGTRLTVL.

There are a few counts of this clonotype. The V and J genes are TRBV20-1 and TRBJ2-5; TRBD2 agrees at 15 bases. CDR3 size: 18 residues. Germline trimming cut 6 bases from V and 1 base from J; bases unmatched to any gene: 12. Germline loops: CDR1 DFQATT, CDR2 SNEGSKA (reference sequence). The CDR3 DNA reads as TGCAGTGCCGCCTCGGGACTAGCGGGGGGACCCCCCCAAGAGACCCAGTACTTC. Translated, it gives CSAASGLAGGPPQETQYF.

The V and J genes are TRBV3-1 and TRBJ2-2; no firm D call. V lost 7 bases and J 6 bases, leaving 6 bases between the germline ends. Per the germline V gene, CDR1 is LGHDT and CDR2 is YNNKEL (reference sequence). The CDR3 loop spans 11 amino acids. Here the CDR3 reads CASKSAGELFF. CDR3 DNA: TGTGCCAGCAAGTCGGCCGGGGAGCTGTTTTTT.

This clonotype was found a few times. The genes are TRBV11-2 and TRBJ1-2, with TRBD1 identical over 7 bases. The V gene's germline CDR1 is SGHAT and CDR2 FQNNGV. CDR3 length: 12 residues. The V and J ends lost 5 bases and 7 bases, in that order; junction bases with no gene match: 4. The CDR3 coding sequence is TGTGCCAGCAGCCCGACAGGGAGTGGCTACACCTTC. This encodes CASSPTGSGYTF.